These T cell receptor beta chains were read from a single sample in a study of blood T cell repertoires in COVID-19. Profiling relied on immunoSEQ multiplex PCR, and the TCRdb table lists in-frame clones only, not all of them. The sample has 80,000 to 100,000 clones, around 88% seen once; the top ten hold about 1.9%. The sequenced sample consisted of peripheral blood. Source of these receptors: a man aged 45 to 65 with COVID-19, enrolled during active disease. CDR3s include the opening cysteine and the closing phenylalanine or tryptophan. A D gene is named only where the DNA matches it firmly. The size entry is marked missing in some rows and otherwise reads once, few, many or a size class.

j_call v_call d_call clone_size cdr3_nt cdr3_aa
TRBJ2-1 TRBV11-3 TRBD2 . TGTGCCAGCAGCCTAGTTGCTGCGGGAGGTGGTGAGCAGTTCTTC CASSLVAAGGGEQFF
TRBJ2-7 TRBV7-9 TRBD2 . TGTGCCAGCAGCTACTCCGGGGGGAACGAGCAGTACTTC CASSYSGGNEQYF
TRBJ2-3 TRBV7-2 TRBD1 . TGTGCCAGCAGCTTAGTGGGGTTTAGGTGGACAGGGAGAACAGATACGCAGTATTTT CASSLVGFRWTGRTDTQYF
TRBJ2-7 TRBV15 TRBD1 once TGTGCCACCAGCAGCCGGGACAGTTACGAGCAGTACTTC CATSSRDSYEQYF
TRBJ2-1 TRBV11-2 TRBD1 once TGTGCCAGCAGCTTAGGGGACAGGCAGTACAATGAGCAGTTCTTC CASSLGDRQYNEQFF
TRBJ1-1 TRBV15 . . TGTGCCACCAGCAGAGACCAGTTGAACACTGAAGCTTTCTTT CATSRDQLNTEAFF
TRBJ1-5 TRBV6-5 TRBD1 . TGTGCCAGCAGTTACGGGTCAGGGGGTGGTCAGCCCCAGCATTTT CASSYGSGGGQPQHF
TRBJ1-6 TRBV18 TRBD1 . TGTGCCAGCACTGACAGGGTTCAGGATTCACCCCTCCACTTT CASTDRVQDSPLHF
TRBJ2-7 TRBV3-1/TRBV3-2 . once TGTGCCAGCAGCCAAGGCAGGTTCTACGAGCAGTACTTC CASSQGRFYEQYF
TRBJ1-5 TRBV5-8 . . TGTGCCAGCAGCTTAGGACAGTATAGCAATCAGCCCCAGCATTTT CASSLGQYSNQPQHF
TRBJ1-4 TRBV30 . . TGTGCCCTAATACCGATGGGCGAAAAACTGTTTTTT CALIPMGEKLFF
TRBJ1-2 TRBV5-4 TRBD1 . TGTGCCAGCAGCGCCGGACAGGGGAACTATGGCTACACCTTC CASSAGQGNYGYTF
TRBJ2-4 TRBV11-2 . . TGTGCCAGCAGGCCCCCGGGGGCCAAAAACATTCAGTACTTC CASRPPGAKNIQYF
TRBJ1-5 TRBV5-6 TRBD1 . TGTGCCAGCAGCTCCCCAGGGGGGCCCCAGCATTTT CASSSPGGPQHF
TRBJ2-3 TRBV18 . once TGTGCCAGCTCACTTCCTAGCACAGATACGCAGTATTTT CASSLPSTDTQYF
TRBJ1-5 TRBV30 TRBD1 . TGTGCCTGGTCCAGGACAGGGCGACGCAATCAGCCCCAGCATTTT CAWSRTGRRNQPQHF
TRBJ1-5 TRBV6-5 . . TGTGCCAGCAGGACGGGGAGTCAGCCCCAGCATTTT CASRTGSQPQHF
TRBJ1-2 TRBV6-5 TRBD1 . TGTGCCAGCACCGGGGGACAGGGGACGAGTGGCTACACCTTC CASTGGQGTSGYTF
TRBJ2-7 TRBV7-9 TRBD1 . TGTGCCAGCAGCTCCCGGACAGGAGGTCACGAGCAGTACTTC CASSSRTGGHEQYF
TRBJ1-2 TRBV19 . . TGTGCCAGTAGTATACTTGGACTAAACTATGGCTACACCTTC CASSILGLNYGYTF
TRBJ1-2 TRBV29-1 TRBD1 . TGCAGCGTTGAACCAGTGACAGGGGGCTACTATGGCTACACCTTC CSVEPVTGGYYGYTF
TRBJ1-3 TRBV13 . . TGTGCCAGCAGCTTAGGGACAGGAATGGGCAACACCATATATTTT CASSLGTGMGNTIYF